This T cell receptor beta chain was sequenced in a study of shared clonotypes between healthy human individuals. The study, taken as a whole, reports: With few donors, the genetic and exposure-history diversity represented was limited.

The CDR3 covers 14 residues. Trimming stripped 1 base from V and 0 bases from J, with 5 bases between. CDR1 is SGHTA, CDR2 FQGNSA, per germline. Adult donors, all healthy and HIV-negative, had no recent acute infections or vaccinations. Adults of Caucasian background living in Nashville, Tennessee made up all donors. The protocol was immunoSEQ multiplex PCR, while the TCRdb copy is restricted to in-frame clones and leaves out a portion. The sample shows roughly 1 million clones, around 76% of them seen only once. Comment on this clone: Its antigen is as yet unknown. The same CDR3 can be traced to other DNA sequences in this sample.

This clonotype was sampled from a man aged 18 to 30 in good health. Sequenced: memory CD4+ T cells sorted from blood. Subset denoted: CD45RA-negative fraction. This chain joins TRBV7-2 and TRBJ2-3, with D hard to call. This chain's CDR3 is CASSLVASTDTQYF. The CDR3 DNA reads TGTGCCAGCAGCTTAGTTGCTAGCACAGATACGCAGTATTTT. Together with reference TRBV7-2 and TRBJ2-3, the CDR3 gives the full variable domain: GAGVSQSPSNKVTEKGKDVELRCDPISGHTALYWYRQSLGQGLEFLIYFQGNSAPDKSGLPSDRFSAERTGGSVSTLTIQRTQQEDSAVYLCASSLVASTDTQYFGPGTRLTVL.